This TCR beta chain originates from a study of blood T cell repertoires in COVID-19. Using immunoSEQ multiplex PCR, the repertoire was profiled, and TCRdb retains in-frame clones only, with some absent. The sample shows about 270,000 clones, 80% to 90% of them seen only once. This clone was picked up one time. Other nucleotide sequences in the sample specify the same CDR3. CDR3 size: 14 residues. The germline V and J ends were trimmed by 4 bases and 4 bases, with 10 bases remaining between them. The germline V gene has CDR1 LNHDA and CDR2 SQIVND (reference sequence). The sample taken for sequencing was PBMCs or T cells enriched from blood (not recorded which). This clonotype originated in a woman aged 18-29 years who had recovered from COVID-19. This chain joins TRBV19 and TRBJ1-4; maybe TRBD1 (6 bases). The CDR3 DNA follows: TGTGCCAGTAGTAATCACAGGGATAATGAAAAACTGTTTTTT. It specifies CASSNHRDNEKLFF.